This TCR beta chain derives from a study of T-cell reconstitution after alpha-beta-depleted transplantation in children. Findings and caveats of the study: Surviving recipient T cells and thymic progenitors produced the high day-60 TCRbeta diversity seen in some patients. T-cell counts and diversity at one year following transplant were attributed mainly to newly produced T cells. About two months after transplant, alpha-beta T cells reportedly came from several hundred expanded graft clones.

Worth noting for this clonotype: Its specificity is unknown. In this CDR3 the conserved last residue, phenylalanine or tryptophan, is missing, so a read error is likely.

Library preparation (for TCRbeta) was performed with unique molecular identifiers. TCRdb used MiXCR to reprocess the PCR reads, holding one entry per CDR3 protein. The sample includes hundreds of thousands of distinct CDR3 sequences, around 13% of them seen just once. The sequencing used PBMCs, mostly from graft donor cells, collected 360 days after TCRalphabeta/CD19-depleted stem cell transplant. This clonotype was sampled from a male patient between 5 and 17 years old who had a stem cell transplant for acute myeloid leukemia, so the T cells may come from the graft donor.

CDR3 sequence: CASSFGGALLNEQFL. In DNA, the CDR3 is TGTGCCAGCAGCTTTGGGGGGGCCCTGCTCAATGAGCAGTTCCTC. The chain employs TRBV7-3 and TRBJ2-1; D might be TRBD2 (7 bases). The V and J ends lost 3 bases and 6 bases respectively, with 15 bases between them. Germline V CDR1 and CDR2: SGHTA, FQGTGA. The CDR3 consists of 15 residues.